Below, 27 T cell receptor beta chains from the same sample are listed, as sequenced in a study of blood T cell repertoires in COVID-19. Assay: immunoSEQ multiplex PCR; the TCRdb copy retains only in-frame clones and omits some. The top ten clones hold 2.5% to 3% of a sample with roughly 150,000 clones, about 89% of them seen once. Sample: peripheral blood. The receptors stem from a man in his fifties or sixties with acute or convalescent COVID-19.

The CDR3 loop is CATGVLAGGRTPSTDTQYF. DNA of the CDR3: TGTGCCACCGGGGTGCTAGCGGGGGGAAGAACCCCTAGCACAGATACGCAGTATTTT. The J gene is TRBJ2-3, the V gene TRBV15; 11 bases fit TRBD2. There are 19 residues in the CDR3. V lost 8 bases and J lost 0; bases outside the gene matches: 16. CDR1 and CDR2 (germline): LNHNV, YYDKDF (reference sequence). Based on the CDR3 plus reference TRBV15 and TRBJ2-3, the full variable domain is DAMVIQNPRYQVTQFGKPVTLSCSQTLNHNVMYWYQQKSSQAPKLLFHYYDKDFNNEADTPDNFQSRRPNTSFCFLDIRSPGLGDTAMYLCATGVLAGGRTPSTDTQYFGPGTRLTVL.

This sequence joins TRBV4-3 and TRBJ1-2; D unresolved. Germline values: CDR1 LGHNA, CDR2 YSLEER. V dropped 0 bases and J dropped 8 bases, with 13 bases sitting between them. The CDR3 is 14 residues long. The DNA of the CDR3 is TGCGCCAGCAGCCAAGAAGTGCGGTCGGGGGGCTACACCTTC. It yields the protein CASSQEVRSGGYTF.

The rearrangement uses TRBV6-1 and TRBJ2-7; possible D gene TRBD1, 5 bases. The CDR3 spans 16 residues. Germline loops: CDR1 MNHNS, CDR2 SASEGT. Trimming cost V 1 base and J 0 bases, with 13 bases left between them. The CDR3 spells CASSEVWGGSSYEQYF. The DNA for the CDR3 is TGTGCCAGCAGTGAAGTCTGGGGCGGTAGCTCCTACGAGCAGTACTTC.

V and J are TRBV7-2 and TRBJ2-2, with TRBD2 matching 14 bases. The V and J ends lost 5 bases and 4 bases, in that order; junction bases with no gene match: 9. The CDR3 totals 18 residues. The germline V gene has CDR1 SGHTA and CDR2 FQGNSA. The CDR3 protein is CASSLPGLAGAGTGELFF. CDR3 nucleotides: TGTGCCAGCAGCCTGCCGGGACTAGCGGGGGCAGGCACCGGGGAGCTGTTTTTT.

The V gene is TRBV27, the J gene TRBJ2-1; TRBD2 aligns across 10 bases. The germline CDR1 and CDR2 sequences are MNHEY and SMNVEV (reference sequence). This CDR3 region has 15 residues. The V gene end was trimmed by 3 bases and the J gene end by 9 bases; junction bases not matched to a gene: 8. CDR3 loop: CASSLRNLAGVEQFF. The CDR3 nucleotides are TGTGCCAGCAGTTTGCGAAACCTAGCGGGGGTTGAGCAGTTCTTC.

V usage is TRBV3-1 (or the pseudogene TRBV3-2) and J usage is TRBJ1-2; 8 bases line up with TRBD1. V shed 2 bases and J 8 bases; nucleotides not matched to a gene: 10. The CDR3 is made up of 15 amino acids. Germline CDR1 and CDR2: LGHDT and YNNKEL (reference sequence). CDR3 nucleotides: TGTGCCAGCAGCCAAACGGACAGGGTTCTAGAGGGCTACACCTTC. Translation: CASSQTDRVLEGYTF.

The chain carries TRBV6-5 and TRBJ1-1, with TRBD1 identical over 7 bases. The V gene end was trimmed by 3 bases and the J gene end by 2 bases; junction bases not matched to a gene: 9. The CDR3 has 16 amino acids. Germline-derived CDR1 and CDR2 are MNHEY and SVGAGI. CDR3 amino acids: CASSYARGRGNTEAFF. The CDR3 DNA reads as TGTGCCAGCAGTTATGCAAGGGGGCGAGGAAACACTGAAGCTTTCTTT.

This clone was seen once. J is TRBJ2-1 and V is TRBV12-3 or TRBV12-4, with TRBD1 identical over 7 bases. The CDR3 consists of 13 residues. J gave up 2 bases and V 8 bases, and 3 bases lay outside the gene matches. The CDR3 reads CASGTATYNEQFF. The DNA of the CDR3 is TGTGCCAGCGGGACAGCAACCTACAATGAGCAGTTCTTC.

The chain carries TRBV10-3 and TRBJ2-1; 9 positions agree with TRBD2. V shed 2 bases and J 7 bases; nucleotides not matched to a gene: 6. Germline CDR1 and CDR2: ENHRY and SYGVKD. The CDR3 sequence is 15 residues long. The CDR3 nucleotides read TGTGCCATCAGTGAGCCGCTAGCGGGAATAAATGAGCAGTTCTTC. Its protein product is CAISEPLAGINEQFF.

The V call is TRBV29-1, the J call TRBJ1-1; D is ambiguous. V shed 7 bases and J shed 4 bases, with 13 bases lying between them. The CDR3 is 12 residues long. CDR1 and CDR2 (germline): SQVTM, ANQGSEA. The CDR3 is CSAVRSATEAFF. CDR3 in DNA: TGCAGCGCCGTCAGGTCGGCCACTGAAGCTTTCTTT. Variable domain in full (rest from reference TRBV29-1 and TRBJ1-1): SAVISQKPSRDICQRGTSLTIQCQVDSQVTMMFWYRQQPGQSLTLIATANQGSEATYESGFVIDKFPISRPNLTFSTLTVSNMSPEDSSIYLCSAVRSATEAFFGQGTRLTVV.

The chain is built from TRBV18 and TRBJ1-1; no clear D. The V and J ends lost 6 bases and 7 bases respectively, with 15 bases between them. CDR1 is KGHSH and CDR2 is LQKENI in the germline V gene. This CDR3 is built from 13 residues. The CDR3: CASSHGVRNEAFF. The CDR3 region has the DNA TGTGCCAGCTCGCACGGGGTCAGGAATGAAGCTTTCTTT.

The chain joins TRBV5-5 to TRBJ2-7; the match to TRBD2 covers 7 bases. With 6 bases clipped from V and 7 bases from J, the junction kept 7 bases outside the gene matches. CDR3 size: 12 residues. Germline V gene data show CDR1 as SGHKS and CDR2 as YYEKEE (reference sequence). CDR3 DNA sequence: TGTGCCAGCAACAGTGGAGCGGGGGAGCAGTACTTC. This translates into CASNSGAGEQYF.

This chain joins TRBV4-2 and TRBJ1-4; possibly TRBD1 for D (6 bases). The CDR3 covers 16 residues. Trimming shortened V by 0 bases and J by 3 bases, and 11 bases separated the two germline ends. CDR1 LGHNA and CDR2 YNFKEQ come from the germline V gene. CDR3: CASSQEGGRSNEKLFF. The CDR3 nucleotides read TGTGCCAGCAGCCAAGAAGGGGGTAGGTCTAATGAAAAACTGTTTTTT.

CDR3 bases: TGTGCCAGCAGCTTACAGGGGTTGTCGACGAACACCATATATTTT. Its protein product is CASSLQGLSTNTIYF. V usage is TRBV7-2 and J usage is TRBJ1-3; possibly TRBD1 for D (6 bases). V lost 2 bases, J lost 7 bases, and 15 bases lay in between. Germline V gene data show CDR1 as SGHTA and CDR2 as FQGNSA. The length of the CDR3 is 15 residues.

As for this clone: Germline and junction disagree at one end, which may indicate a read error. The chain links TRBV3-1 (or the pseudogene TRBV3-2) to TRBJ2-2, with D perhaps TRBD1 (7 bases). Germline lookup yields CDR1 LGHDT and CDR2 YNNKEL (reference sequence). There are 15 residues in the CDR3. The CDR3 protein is CASSQVGTATGGLFF. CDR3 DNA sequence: TGTGCCAGCAGCCAAGTCGGGACAGCCACCGGGGGGCTGTTTTTT.

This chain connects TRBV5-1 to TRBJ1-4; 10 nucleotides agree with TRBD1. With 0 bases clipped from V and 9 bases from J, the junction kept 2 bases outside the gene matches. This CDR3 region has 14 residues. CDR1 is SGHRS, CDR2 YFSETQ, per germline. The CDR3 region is CASSLGQGAKKLFF. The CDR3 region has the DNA TGCGCCAGCAGCTTGGGACAGGGGGCGAAAAAACTGTTTTTT.

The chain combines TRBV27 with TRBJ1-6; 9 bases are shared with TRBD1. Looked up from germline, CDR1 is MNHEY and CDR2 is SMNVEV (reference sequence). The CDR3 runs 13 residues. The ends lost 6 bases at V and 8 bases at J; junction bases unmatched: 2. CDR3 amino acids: CASRRQGDSPLHF. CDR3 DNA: TGTGCCAGCAGAAGACAGGGGGATTCACCCCTCCACTTT.

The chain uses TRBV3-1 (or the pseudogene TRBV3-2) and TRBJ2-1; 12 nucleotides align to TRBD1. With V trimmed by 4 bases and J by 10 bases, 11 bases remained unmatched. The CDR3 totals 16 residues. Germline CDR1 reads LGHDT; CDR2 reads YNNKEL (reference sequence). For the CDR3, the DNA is TGTGCCAGCAGCCCCTGGCCGGGACAGGGGGCTAACGAGCAGTTCTTC. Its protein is CASSPWPGQGANEQFF.

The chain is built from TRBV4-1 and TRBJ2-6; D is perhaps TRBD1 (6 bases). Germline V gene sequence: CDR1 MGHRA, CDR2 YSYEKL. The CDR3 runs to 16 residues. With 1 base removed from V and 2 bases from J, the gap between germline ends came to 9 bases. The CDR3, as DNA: TGCGCCAGCAGCCAAGCCAACAGGGCTGGGGCCAACGTCCTGACTTTC. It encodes CASSQANRAGANVLTF.

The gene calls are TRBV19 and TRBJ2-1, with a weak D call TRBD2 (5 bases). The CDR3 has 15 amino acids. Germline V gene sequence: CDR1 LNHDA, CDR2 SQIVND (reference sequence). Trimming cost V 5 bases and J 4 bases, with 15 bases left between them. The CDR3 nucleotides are TGTGCCAGTAGTCTAGGACTGCTCCCGTACAATGAGCAGTTCTTC. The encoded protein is CASSLGLLPYNEQFF.

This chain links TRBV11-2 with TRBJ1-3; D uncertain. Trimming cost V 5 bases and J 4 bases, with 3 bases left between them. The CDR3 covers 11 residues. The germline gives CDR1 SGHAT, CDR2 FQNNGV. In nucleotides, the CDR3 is TGTGCCAGCAGCCTCGGAAACACCATATATTTT. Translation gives CASSLGNTIYF.

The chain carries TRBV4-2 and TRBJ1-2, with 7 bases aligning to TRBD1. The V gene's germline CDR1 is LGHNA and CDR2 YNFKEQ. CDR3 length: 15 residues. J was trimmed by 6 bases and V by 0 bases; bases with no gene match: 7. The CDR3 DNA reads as TGTGCCAGCAGCCAAGAAGAGGGGGCGACGCATGGCTACACCTTC. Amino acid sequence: CASSQEEGATHGYTF.

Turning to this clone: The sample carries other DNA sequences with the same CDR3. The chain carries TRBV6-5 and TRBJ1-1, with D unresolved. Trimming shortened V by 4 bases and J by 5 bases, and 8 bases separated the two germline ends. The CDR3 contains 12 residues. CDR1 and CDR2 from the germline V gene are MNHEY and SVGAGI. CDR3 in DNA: TGTGCCAGCAGTTCAACGGGGACTGAAGCTTTCTTT. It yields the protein CASSSTGTEAFF.

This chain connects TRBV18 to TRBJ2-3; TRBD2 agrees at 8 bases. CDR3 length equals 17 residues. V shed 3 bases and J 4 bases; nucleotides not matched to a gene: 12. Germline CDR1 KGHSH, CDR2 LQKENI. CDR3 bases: TGTGCCAGCTCACCGAACGGTGGCGGGGGGCCCCCAGATACGCAGTATTTT. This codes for CASSPNGGGGPPDTQYF.

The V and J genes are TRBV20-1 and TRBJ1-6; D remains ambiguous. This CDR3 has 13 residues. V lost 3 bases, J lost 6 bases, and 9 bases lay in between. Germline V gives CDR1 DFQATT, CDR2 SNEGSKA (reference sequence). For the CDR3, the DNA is TGCAGTGCTAGTTACAGCATTAATTCACCCCTCCACTTT. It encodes CSASYSINSPLHF.

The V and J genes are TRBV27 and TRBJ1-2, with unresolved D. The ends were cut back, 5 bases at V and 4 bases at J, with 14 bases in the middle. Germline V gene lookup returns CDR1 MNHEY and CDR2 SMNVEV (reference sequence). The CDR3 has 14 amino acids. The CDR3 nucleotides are TGTGCCAGCAGTATCTCACAGAGCTCCTATGGCTACACCTTC. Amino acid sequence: CASSISQSSYGYTF.

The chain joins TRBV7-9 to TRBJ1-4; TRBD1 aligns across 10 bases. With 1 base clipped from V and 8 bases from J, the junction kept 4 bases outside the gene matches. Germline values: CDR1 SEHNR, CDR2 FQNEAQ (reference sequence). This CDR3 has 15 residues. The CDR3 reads CASSLGTGGSEKLFF. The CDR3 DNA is TGTGCCAGCAGCTTAGGGACAGGGGGATCCGAAAAACTGTTTTTT.